The sequence of this TCR beta chain was determined in a study of blood T cells in healthy people across ages. Every donor contributed about 10 milliliters of peripheral blood by blood draw. Combining a sample-barcoded 5' primer with a J-beta primer mix, a second PCR ran for roughly 6 to 12 cycles. Through a template-switch adaptor with 12 random nucleotides, each cDNA molecule received a tag. TCRdb reprocessed the 5' RACE reads via MiXCR and lists one record per CDR3 protein. The table includes 780,000 or so distinct CDR3 sequences, approximately 53% detected once. Per germline, CDR1 SGHTA and CDR2 FQGNSA. V was trimmed by 2 bases and J by 4 bases, leaving 15 bases between them. This CDR3 is built from 16 residues.

The V gene is TRBV7-2, the J gene TRBJ2-1; TRBD2 might be the D (6 bases). The receptor was derived from a man in his forties in good health. The sample was blood. The CDR3 protein is CASSLQRGMLYNEQFF. The CDR3 nucleotides read TGTGCCAGCAGCTTACAACGGGGGATGCTTTACAATGAGCAGTTCTTC.